This T cell receptor (beta chain) comes out of a study of T cell changes during pregnancy in multiple sclerosis. Sequencing used immunoSEQ multiplex PCR; TCRdb keeps in-frame clones, though not all of them. The sample gives approximately 70,000 clones, 89% of which show up once; 0.7% to 0.9% is in the top ten. V was trimmed by 4 bases and J by 0 bases, leaving 10 bases between them. The CDR3 is 14 residues long. Germline values: CDR1 SGHRS, CDR2 YFSETQ. This TCR came from a female donor in good health, enrolled as a control in a pregnancy study. Here the sequenced sample was peripheral blood, taken in the first trimester of pregnancy. This chain joins TRBV5-1 and TRBJ1-1; no clear D gene. The CDR3, as DNA: TGCGCCAGCAGCACCGGGTCCCTGAACACTGAAGCTTTCTTT. This codes for CASSTGSLNTEAFF.